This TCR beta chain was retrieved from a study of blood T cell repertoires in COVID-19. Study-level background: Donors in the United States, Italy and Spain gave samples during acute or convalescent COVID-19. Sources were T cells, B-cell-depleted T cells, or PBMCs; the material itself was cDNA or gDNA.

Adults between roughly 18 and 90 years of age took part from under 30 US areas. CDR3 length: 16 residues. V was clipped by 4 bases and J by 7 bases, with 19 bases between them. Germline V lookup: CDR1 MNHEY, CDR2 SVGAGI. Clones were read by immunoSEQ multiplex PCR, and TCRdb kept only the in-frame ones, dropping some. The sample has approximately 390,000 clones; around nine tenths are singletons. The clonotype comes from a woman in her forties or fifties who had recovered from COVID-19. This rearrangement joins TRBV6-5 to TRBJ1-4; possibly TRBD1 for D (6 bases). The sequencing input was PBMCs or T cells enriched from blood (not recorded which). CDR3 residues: CASSSVLQGNSEKLFF. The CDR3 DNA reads TGTGCCAGCAGTTCCGTCTTACAGGGAAATAGTGAAAAACTGTTTTTT.